This T cell receptor (beta chain) was identified during a study of blood T cell repertoires in COVID-19. Study background: Collection of acute and convalescent COVID-19 samples took place in the United States, Italy and Spain. PBMCs, B-cell-depleted T cells, or T cells provided the cDNA or gDNA that made up the material.

Some clones are missing from TCRdb's copy, which holds only in-frame ones; the method was immunoSEQ multiplex PCR. The data contain 200,000 to 250,000 clones, 87% of them seen just once; the ten biggest clones take up around 6%. CDR3 length: 14 residues. The V gene lost 5 bases and the J gene lost 6 bases, with 14 bases spanning the gap. Germline V CDR1 and CDR2: SGHTA, FQGTGA. The study recruited people aged about 18 to 90 years across under 25 US areas. Donors were grouped by their self-reported clinical history. The TCR comes from a woman in her 30s with acute COVID-19. Sequenced: PBMCs or T cells enriched from blood (not recorded which). The V and J genes are TRBV7-3 and TRBJ2-1, with D unresolved. The CDR3 DNA reads TGTGCCAGCAGCCCGAGACAAACCAGCAATGAGCAGTTCTTC. Its protein product is CASSPRQTSNEQFF.